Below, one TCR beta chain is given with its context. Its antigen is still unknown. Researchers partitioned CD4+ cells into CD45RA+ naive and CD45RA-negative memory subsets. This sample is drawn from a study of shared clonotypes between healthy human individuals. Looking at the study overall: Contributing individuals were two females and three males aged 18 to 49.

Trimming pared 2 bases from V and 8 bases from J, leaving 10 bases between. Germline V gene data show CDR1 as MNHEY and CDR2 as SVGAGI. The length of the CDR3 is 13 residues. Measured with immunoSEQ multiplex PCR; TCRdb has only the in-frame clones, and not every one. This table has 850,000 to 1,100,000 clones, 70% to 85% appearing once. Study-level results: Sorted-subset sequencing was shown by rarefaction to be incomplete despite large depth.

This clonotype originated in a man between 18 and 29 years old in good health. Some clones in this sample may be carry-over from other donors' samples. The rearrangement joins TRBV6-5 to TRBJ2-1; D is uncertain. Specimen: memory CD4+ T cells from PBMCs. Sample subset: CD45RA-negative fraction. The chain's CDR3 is CASSYGSFDEQFF. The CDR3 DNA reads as TGTGCCAGCAGTTACGGTAGCTTCGATGAGCAGTTCTTC.